A selection of T cell receptor beta chains follows, all from one sample in a study of cytomegalovirus exposure and HLA in healthy donors. Profiled with immunoSEQ multiplex PCR; TCRdb holds only in-frame clones, not every one. The sample holds around 250,000 clones, about 81% seen once. Sample: PBMCs. These receptors came from a woman aged 60-75 years in good health and CMV-seropositive. CDR3s include the opening cysteine and the closing phenylalanine or tryptophan. D genes are given only for firm matches. Part of the rows lack a size; the others show once, few, many or a class for expanded clones.

V gene,D gene,clone size,J gene,CDR3 protein,CDR3 DNA
TRBV7-9,TRBD2,.,TRBJ2-3,CSSSLASGSLIDTQYF,TGTTCCAGCAGCTTAGCTAGCGGGAGTTTAATAGATACGCAGTATTTT
TRBV7-2,TRBD2,.,TRBJ2-1,CASSLVTSGYNEQFF,TGTGCCAGCAGCTTAGTGACTAGCGGCTACAATGAGCAGTTCTTC
TRBV11-2,.,.,TRBJ2-7,CASSASPKYEQYF,TGTGCCAGCAGCGCGAGTCCTAAGTACGAGCAGTACTTC
TRBV29-1,.,.,TRBJ1-2,CSVHGYEAEWYGYTF,TGCAGCGTGCACGGGTATGAAGCAGAATGGTATGGCTACACCTTC
TRBV2,.,.,TRBJ1-2,CASGDGGGYGYTF,TGTGCCAGCGGGGATGGGGGGGGCTATGGCTACACCTTC
TRBV6-4,.,.,TRBJ2-7,CAPSTEQNSYEQYF,TGTGCCCCCTCAACAGAACAGAACTCCTACGAGCAGTACTTC
TRBV4-1,TRBD1,few,TRBJ2-7,CASSHSGQGNEQYF,TGCGCCAGCAGCCATTCAGGACAGGGAAACGAGCAGTACTTC
TRBV28,TRBD1,.,TRBJ2-2,CASSLMTGSAGELFF,TGTGCCAGCAGTTTAATGACAGGGTCTGCCGGGGAGCTGTTTTTT
TRBV19,.,.,TRBJ2-7,CASRGPLSYEQYF,TGTGCCAGTCGAGGCCCACTCTCCTACGAGCAGTACTTC
TRBV7-8,.,.,TRBJ1-2,CASRQSAGGYTF,TGTGCCAGCAGACAGTCCGCGGGTGGCTACACCTTC
TRBV29-1,TRBD2,.,TRBJ2-6,CSVLALAGESSGANVLTF,TGCAGCGTTCTCGCTTTGGCGGGAGAGAGCTCTGGGGCCAACGTCCTGACTTTC
TRBV12-5,TRBD2,.,TRBJ2-1,CAVGAGRGVAEQFF,TGTGCTGTCGGGGCAGGGAGGGGTGTGGCTGAGCAGTTCTTC
TRBV27,TRBD1,.,TRBJ1-2,CASSSQRQGNYGYTF,TGTGCCAGCAGTTCACAGAGACAGGGGAACTATGGCTACACCTTC
TRBV29-1,.,.,TRBJ1-2,CSVRQDHGGYTF,TGCAGCGTGCGACAGGATCATGGCGGCTACACCTTC
TRBV10-3,TRBD2,.,TRBJ2-7,CAISLAGGLGEQYF,TGTGCCATCAGTCTAGCGGGAGGCCTCGGCGAGCAGTACTTC
TRBV4-1,.,.,TRBJ1-3,CASSQGQRGHSGNTIYF,TGCGCCAGCAGCCAAGGACAGCGGGGCCACTCTGGAAACACCATATATTTT
TRBV11-2,TRBD1,.,TRBJ1-2,CASSPTGGGYTF,TGTGCCAGCAGTCCGACAGGGGGTGGCTACACCTTC
TRBV6-4,.,.,TRBJ2-1,CASSGSNKAGQYNEQFF,TGTGCCAGCAGTGGTAGTAATAAGGCGGGTCAATACAATGAGCAGTTCTTC
TRBV6-6,TRBD1,.,TRBJ1-2,CASSDDRAAGYTF,TGTGCCAGCAGTGATGACAGGGCCGCCGGCTACACCTTC
TRBV28,TRBD2,.,TRBJ2-7,CASSPIRSGRPHPIYEQYF,TGTGCCAGCAGTCCTATTCGTAGCGGGAGGCCCCACCCCATCTACGAGCAGTACTTC
TRBV29-1,TRBD2,.,TRBJ2-1,CSVEWGGRPYNEQFF,TGCAGCGTTGAATGGGGCGGGAGACCCTACAATGAGCAGTTCTTC
TRBV5-4,.,.,TRBJ1-5,CASSLAGGEQPQHF,TGTGCCAGCAGCTTGGCGGGGGGAGAGCAGCCCCAGCATTTT
TRBV6-1,.,.,TRBJ1-1,CASSEKGRTEAFF,TGTGCCAGCAGTGAAAAAGGGAGAACTGAAGCTTTCTTT